This paragraph reports one T cell receptor beta chain. What it binds is not known. The source of the sample is a study of T cell responses to AZD1222 COVID-19 vaccine. Study results and caveats: Clonal diversity was possibly underestimated, and white British individuals and females predominated among donors. Sampling captured repertoires only after the peak T cell response.

Sequencing was performed with immunoSEQ multiplex PCR; in TCRdb, only in-frame clones are kept and a portion is missing. The table shows 130,000 or so clones, with 80% to 90% occurring only once. Between the trimmed V and J ends, which lost 2 bases and 5 bases, there was a span of 10 bases. The length of the CDR3 is 13 residues. Per germline, CDR1 SGDLS and CDR2 YYNGEE. The source material was peripheral blood, sampled 28 days after the second AZD1222 dose. The receptor comes from an adult who received the AZD1222 COVID-19 vaccine. The chain employs TRBV9 and TRBJ1-2; D not resolved. CDR3 coding DNA: TGTGCCAGCAGCGTTGATCGAGAGTATGGCTACACCTTC. Translating it yields CASSVDREYGYTF. Using reference TRBV9 and TRBJ1-2 for the parts outside the CDR3, the full variable domain is DSGVTQTPKHLITATGQRVTLRCSPRSGDLSVYWYQQSLDQGLQFLIQYYNGEERAKGNILERFSAQQFPDLHSELNLSSLELGDSALYFCASSVDREYGYTFGSGTRLTVV.